This T cell receptor (beta chain) was captured in a study of T cells in Graves' hyperthyroidism and ophthalmopathy. Trimming took off 5 bases at V and 7 bases at J, with 15 bases between the two ends. CDR3 size: 13 residues. The germline V gene encodes CDR1 DFQATT and CDR2 SNEGSKA (reference sequence). There were TCR beta CDR3 regions amplified from RNA transcripts. RT-PCR in the first round (using the HTBI primer set) targeted the TCR CDR3. TCRdb ran MiXCR on the multiplex PCR reads and lists one entry per CDR3 protein. Among nearly 110,000 distinct CDR3 sequences listed, more than 15% were seen once. This clonotype was counted many times.

The sequence was obtained from a woman in her fifties or sixties with Graves' hyperthyroidism. Sequenced input: blood. The chain joins TRBV20-1 to TRBJ1-5; D is possibly TRBD1 (6 bases). DNA for the CDR3: TGCAGTGCTTCTAACAGGGTGGAACAGCCCCAGCATTTT. Translating it yields CSASNRVEQPQHF.